The text below deals with one TCR beta chain. This sample stems from a study of Ad26.COV2.S vaccination and SARS-CoV-2 variants. Turning to the study itself: Donor participated within the Ad26.COV2.S arm of the COV1001 trial. The vaccine Ad26.COV2.S was put into the muscle once, or twice with 56 days between.

Treatment: 15 to 20 received Ad26.COV2.S at low or high dose, single or two shots; 5 received placebo; per-sample allocation not given. Material that was analyzed had been drawn on day 63 after the first vaccine or placebo injection. Data came from immunoSEQ multiplex PCR; TCRdb stores just in-frame clones and leaves some out. The table lists around 340,000 clones, about 85% of them singletons, with around 6.6% in the top ten. With V trimmed by 0 bases and J by 9 bases, 2 bases remained unmatched. In germline, CDR1 is LGHNA, CDR2 YSLEER. CDR3 length: 13 residues. The chain has TRBV4-3 and TRBJ1-2; 9 bases are a match to TRBD1. The TCR sequence derives from a person aged 18-65 years who received the Ad26.COV2.S COVID-19 vaccine or a placebo. This specimen was peripheral blood, taken in a trial of Ad26.COV2.S vaccine versus placebo. This CDR3 reads CASSQDGQGSYTF. The CDR3 DNA sequence: TGCGCCAGCAGCCAAGATGGACAGGGGAGCTACACCTTC.